These 14 T cell receptor beta chains were all obtained from the same sample, sequenced in a study of blood T cell repertoires in COVID-19. Data came from immunoSEQ multiplex PCR; TCRdb stores just in-frame clones and leaves some out. The top ten clones hold roughly 8.8% of a sample with under 200,000 clones, roughly 90% of them seen once. Sequenced material: PBMCs or T cells enriched from blood (not recorded which). These TCRs come from a woman under 30 who had recovered from COVID-19.

The chain is built from TRBV19 and TRBJ2-2, with 8 bases matching TRBD1. The CDR3 covers 16 residues. Germline V CDR1 and CDR2: LNHDA, SQIVND (reference sequence). V lost 6 bases to trimming and J lost 1 base; unmatched junction nucleotides: 7. Here the CDR3 DNA reads TGTGCCAGTAGCAATCCCGGGACAGGGAACACCGGGGAGCTGTTTTTT. This sequence encodes CASSNPGTGNTGELFF.

The rearrangement links TRBV3-1 (or the pseudogene TRBV3-2) to TRBJ1-2, with D perhaps TRBD1 (6 bases). V lost 2 bases and J 5 bases, leaving 12 bases between the germline ends. Germline CDR1 is LGHDT and CDR2 is YNNKEL (reference sequence). This CDR3 comprises 14 residues. The CDR3 loop reads CASSQWDTLYGYTF. The DNA for the CDR3 is TGTGCCAGCAGCCAATGGGACACCCTGTATGGCTACACCTTC.

The gene calls are TRBV30 and TRBJ2-7, with D perhaps TRBD1 (6 bases). V was shortened by 0 bases and J by 2 bases, with 14 bases between the two germline ends. This CDR3 has 15 residues. Germline V gene sequence: CDR1 GTSNPN, CDR2 SVGIG (reference sequence). The CDR3 protein is CAWSVTRGLAYEQYF. DNA for the CDR3: TGTGCCTGGAGTGTAACTAGGGGGTTAGCCTACGAGCAGTACTTC.

The V call is TRBV5-1, the J call TRBJ2-3; weak D call: TRBD1 (6 bases). The CDR3 length is 16 residues. V lost 1 base to trimming and J lost 1 base, with 13 bases between them. Germline V lookup: CDR1 SGHRS, CDR2 YFSETQ. CDR3 bases: TGCGCCAGCAGCTTGTACATACAGGGACGCACAGATACGCAGTATTTT. It yields the protein CASSLYIQGRTDTQYF.

V usage is TRBV6-5 and J usage is TRBJ2-3, with TRBD1 matching 8 bases. Germline loops: CDR1 MNHEY, CDR2 SVGAGI. CDR3 length: 15 residues. V shed 6 bases and J 5 bases; nucleotides not matched to a gene: 10. CDR3: CASRSRTGLLDTQYF. The DNA of the CDR3 is TGTGCCAGCAGGTCTAGGACAGGGTTATTAGATACGCAGTATTTT.

The chain links TRBV27 to TRBJ1-6; 8 bases match TRBD1. The V gene end was trimmed by 0 bases and the J gene end by 7 bases; junction bases not matched to a gene: 5. This CDR3 region has 16 residues. From germline, CDR1 is MNHEY and CDR2 SMNVEV (reference sequence). The CDR3 region is CASSLSVTGVNSPLHF. DNA for the CDR3: TGTGCCAGCAGTTTATCGGTGACAGGGGTAAATTCACCCCTCCACTTT.

The rearrangement links TRBV2 to TRBJ1-5; tentatively, D is TRBD1 (5 bases). Trimming removed 4 bases at V and 0 bases at J, with 10 bases between. CDR3 length: 15 amino acids. The V gene's germline CDR1 is SNHLY and CDR2 FYNNEI. The CDR3 DNA is TGTGCCAGCAGTGCAGGGCCGTATAGCAATCAGCCCCAGCATTTT. Translated, it gives CASSAGPYSNQPQHF.

The chain has TRBV4-2 and TRBJ1-1; tentative D call: TRBD1 (6 bases). Germline CDR1 and CDR2: LGHNA and YNFKEQ. V was trimmed by 0 bases and J by 7 bases, leaving 15 bases between them. The CDR3 is 15 amino acids. DNA for the CDR3: TGTGCCAGCAGCCAAGAAGTAGACAGGCCTCGTGAAGCTTTCTTT. Its translation is CASSQEVDRPREAFF.

CDR3 protein: CAVKKGTLDYTGELFF. As DNA, the CDR3 is TGTGCCGTAAAAAAGGGGACATTAGATTACACCGGGGAGCTGTTTTTT. V and J are TRBV10-3 and TRBJ2-2, with D perhaps matching TRBD1 (6 bases). V was clipped by 11 bases and J by 3 bases, with 22 bases between them. The CDR3 loop spans 16 amino acids. Germline V gene lookup returns CDR1 ENHRY and CDR2 SYGVKD.

V is TRBV7-3 and J is TRBJ2-1; 7 positions agree with TRBD1. There are 14 residues in the CDR3. Germline lookup yields CDR1 SGHTA and CDR2 FQGTGA. J lost 4 bases, V lost 5 bases, and 5 bases had no gene match. The CDR3 sequence: CASSPGTDYNEQFF. The CDR3 DNA reads as TGTGCCAGCAGCCCCGGGACAGATTACAATGAGCAGTTCTTC.

The rearrangement links TRBV24-1 to TRBJ1-5, with 9 bases lining up with TRBD1. The CDR3 length is 15 residues. Germline-derived CDR1 and CDR2 are KGHDR and SFDVKD. With V trimmed by 4 bases and J by 6 bases, 6 bases remained unmatched. The CDR3 DNA is TGTGCCACCAGTGACGGGACAGGGTTTGTTCAGCCCCAGCATTTT. Amino acids: CATSDGTGFVQPQHF.

The chain recombines TRBV25-1 with TRBJ1-3, with D unresolved. The germline V gene encodes CDR1 MGHDK and CDR2 SYGVNS. CDR3 length: 16 amino acids. V was shortened by 3 bases and J by 0 bases, with 12 bases between the two germline ends. CDR3 in amino acids: CASSDLSTVSGNTIYF. Here the CDR3 DNA reads TGTGCCAGCAGTGACCTCTCCACAGTCTCTGGAAACACCATATATTTT. Together with reference TRBV25-1 and TRBJ1-3, the CDR3 gives the full variable domain: EADIYQTPRYLVIGTGKKITLECSQTMGHDKMYWYQQDPGMELHLIHYSYGVNSTEKGDLSSESTVSRIRTEHFPLTLESARPSHTSQYLCASSDLSTVSGNTIYFGEGSWLTVV.

The gene calls are TRBV28 and TRBJ1-5; D is undetermined. V lost 2 bases and J lost 7, with 12 bases in between. Germline loops: CDR1 MDHEN, CDR2 SYDVKM. The CDR3 has 14 residues. This CDR3 reads CASSLGSYSQPQHF. Written as DNA, the CDR3 is TGTGCCAGCAGTTTAGGGAGCTATAGCCAGCCCCAGCATTTT.

The chain has TRBV5-1 and TRBJ1-2; weak D call: TRBD1 (6 bases). Trimming removed 7 bases at V and 3 bases at J, with 13 bases between. The CDR3 is 13 residues long. The V gene's germline CDR1 is SGHRS and CDR2 YFSETQ. CDR3 bases: TGCGCCAGCGCACCCTCAGGGGACTATGGCTACACCTTC. Protein product: CASAPSGDYGYTF.